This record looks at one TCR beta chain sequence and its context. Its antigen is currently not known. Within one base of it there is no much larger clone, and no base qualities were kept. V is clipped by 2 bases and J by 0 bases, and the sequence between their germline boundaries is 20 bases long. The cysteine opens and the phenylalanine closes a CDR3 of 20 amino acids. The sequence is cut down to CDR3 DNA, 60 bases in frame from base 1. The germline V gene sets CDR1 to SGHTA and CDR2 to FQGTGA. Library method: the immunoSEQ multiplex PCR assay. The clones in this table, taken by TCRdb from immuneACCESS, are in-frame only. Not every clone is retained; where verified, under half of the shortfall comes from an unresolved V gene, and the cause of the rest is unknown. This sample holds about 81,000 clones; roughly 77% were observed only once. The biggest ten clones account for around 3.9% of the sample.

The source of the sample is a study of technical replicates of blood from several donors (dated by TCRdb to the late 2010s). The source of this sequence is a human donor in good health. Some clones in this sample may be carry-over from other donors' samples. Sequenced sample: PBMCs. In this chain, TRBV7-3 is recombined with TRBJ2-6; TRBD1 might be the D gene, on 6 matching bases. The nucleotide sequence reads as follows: TGTGCCAGCAGCTTAGGGGAGTTATGGGACACAGTCTCTGGGGCCAACGTCCTGACTTTC. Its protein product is CASSLGELWDTVSGANVLTF.